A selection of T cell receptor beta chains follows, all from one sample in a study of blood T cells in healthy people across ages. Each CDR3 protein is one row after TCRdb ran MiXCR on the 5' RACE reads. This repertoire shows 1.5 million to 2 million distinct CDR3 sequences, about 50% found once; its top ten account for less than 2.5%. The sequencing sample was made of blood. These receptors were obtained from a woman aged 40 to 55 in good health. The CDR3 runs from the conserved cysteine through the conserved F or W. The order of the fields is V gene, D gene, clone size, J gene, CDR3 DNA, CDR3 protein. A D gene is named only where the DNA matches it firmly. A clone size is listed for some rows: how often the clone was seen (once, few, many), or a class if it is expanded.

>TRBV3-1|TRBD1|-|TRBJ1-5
TGTGCCAGCAGTCCAGACGGGACAGGGGTTCAGCCCCAGCATTTT
CASSPDGTGVQPQHF
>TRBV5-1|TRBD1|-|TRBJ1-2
TGCGCCAGCGGGGTTTCAGGGGGCACTCGGGGCTACACCTTC
CASGVSGGTRGYTF
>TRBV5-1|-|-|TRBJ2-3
TGCGCCAGCGGCTTGGGCATGTTAGCGCTAGGGGATACGCAGTATTTT
CASGLGMLALGDTQYF
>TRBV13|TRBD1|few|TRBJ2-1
TGTGCCAGCAGCAGCGGACAGGGTGGGGGGAGTATGCAGTTCTTC
CASSSGQGGGSMQFF
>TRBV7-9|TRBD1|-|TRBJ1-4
TGTGCCAGCAGCTACAGGGGGCTAGGTGAAAAACTGTTTTTT
CASSYRGLGEKLFF
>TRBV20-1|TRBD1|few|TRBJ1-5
TGCAGTGCACCTGACTCCGGGACAGGGAATCGGTTACAGCATTTT
CSAPDSGTGNRLQHF
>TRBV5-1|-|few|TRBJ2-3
TGCGCCAGCAGCTTGGCCAGAGACCTTCGCACAGATACGCAGTATTTT
CASSLARDLRTDTQYF
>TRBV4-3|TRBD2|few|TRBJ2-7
TGCGCCAGCAGCCAATTAGCGGGGGGGCCGTCTGAGCAGTACTTC
CASSQLAGGPSEQYF
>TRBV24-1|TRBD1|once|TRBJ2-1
TGTGCCACCAGTGATCAAGGGACAGCCATCTACAATGAGCAGTTCTTC
CATSDQGTAIYNEQFF
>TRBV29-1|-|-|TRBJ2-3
TGCAGCGTTGAGAAGGGTTCGGGTACGCAGTATTTT
CSVEKGSGTQYF
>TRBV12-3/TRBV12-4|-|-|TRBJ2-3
TGTGCCAGCAGAAAAACAGGAAGGGCAGATACGCAGTATTTT
CASRKTGRADTQYF
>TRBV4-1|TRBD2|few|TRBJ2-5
TGCGCCAGCAGCCGAGACCAGATCGGGGGGGCCGGAGAGACCCAGTACTTC
CASSRDQIGGAGETQYF
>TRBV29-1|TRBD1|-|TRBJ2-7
TGCAGCGTTCTGGGCGCAGGGGGATACGAGCAGTACTTC
CSVLGAGGYEQYF
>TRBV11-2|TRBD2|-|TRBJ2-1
TGTGCCAGCAACTTGCTAGCGGACTCCTACAATGAGCAGTTCTTC
CASNLLADSYNEQFF
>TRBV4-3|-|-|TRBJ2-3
TGTGCCAGCAGTCAGGGCGGCTCTAGCACAGATACGCAGTATTTT
CASSQGGSSTDTQYF
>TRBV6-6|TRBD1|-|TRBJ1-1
TGTGCCAGCACCCAGGTGACAGGGGTGGAAGCTTTCTTT
CASTQVTGVEAFF
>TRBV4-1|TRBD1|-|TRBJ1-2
TGCGCCAGCAGCCAACAGGACAGGGGAGGAGACTATGGCTACACCTTC
CASSQQDRGGDYGYTF
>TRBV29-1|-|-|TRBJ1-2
TGCAGCGTTGTTAAGGACAATTGGAATGGCTACACCTTC
CSVVKDNWNGYTF
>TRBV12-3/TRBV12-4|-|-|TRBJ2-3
TGTGCCAGCAGAGTAGGTACTGGCACGGGCACAGATACGCAGTATTTT
CASRVGTGTGTDTQYF
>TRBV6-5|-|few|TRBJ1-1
TGTGCCAGCAGTTACTCAGGGGAAGCTTTCTTT
CASSYSGEAFF
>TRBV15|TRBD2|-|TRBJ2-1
TGTGCCACCAGATACGTGGACGTAGCGGGGGGGCGCTACAATGAGCAGTTCTTC
CATRYVDVAGGRYNEQFF
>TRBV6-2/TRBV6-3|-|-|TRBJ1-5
TGTGCCAGCAGTCAGATATCCGGACAGTTTCCCCAGCCCCAGCATTTT
CASSQISGQFPQPQHF
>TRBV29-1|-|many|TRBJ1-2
TGCAGCGTTCTGGACCGGAACTATGGCTACACCTTC
CSVLDRNYGYTF
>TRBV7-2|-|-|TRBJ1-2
TGTGCCAGCAGCCGTGGTATGGTTGGAAGCGATGGCTACACCTTC
CASSRGMVGSDGYTF
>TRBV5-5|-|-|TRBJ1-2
TGTGCCAGCAATGTACAGGCTAAAAACTATGGCTACACCTTC
CASNVQAKNYGYTF
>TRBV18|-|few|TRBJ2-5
TGTGCCAGCTCACCGCAGGGGGGGCTCGAGACCCAGTACTTC
CASSPQGGLETQYF
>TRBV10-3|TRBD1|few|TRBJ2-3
TGTGCCATCAGTCAGGACAGGGTCGATACGCAGTATTTT
CAISQDRVDTQYF
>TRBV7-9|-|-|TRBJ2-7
TGTGCCAGCAACATCCCGGGACCACAGGCAGAGCAGTACTTC
CASNIPGPQAEQYF
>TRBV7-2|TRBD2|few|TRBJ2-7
TGTGCCAGCAGCTTAGCGGGGACTAGCGGGGGGCACATCTCCTACGAGCAGTACTTC
CASSLAGTSGGHISYEQYF
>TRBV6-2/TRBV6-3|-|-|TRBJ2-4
TGTGCCAGCAGTTACTCGATGGCAGGGCATGGAAACATTCAGTACTTC
CASSYSMAGHGNIQYF
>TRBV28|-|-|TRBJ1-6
TGTGCCAGCAGCGGGTTTCCTAATTCACCCCTCCACTTT
CASSGFPNSPLHF
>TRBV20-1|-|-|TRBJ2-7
TGCAGTGCTAGAGATATCAGGGACATCACCTACGAGCAGTACTTC
CSARDIRDITYEQYF
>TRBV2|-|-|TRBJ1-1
TGTGCCAGCAGGGCCCGACAGAACACGAACACTGAAGCTTTCTTT
CASRARQNTNTEAFF
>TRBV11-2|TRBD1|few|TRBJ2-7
TGTGCCAGCAGCTTAGATCGGTGGACAGGGAGCTCCTACGAGCAGTACTTC
CASSLDRWTGSSYEQYF
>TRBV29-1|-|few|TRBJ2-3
TGCAGCGTTGAATTTCTAACAGATACGCAGTATTTT
CSVEFLTDTQYF
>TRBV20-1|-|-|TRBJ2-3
TGCAGTGCCTCTCCCACTGGGGGAAGCGCAGATACGCAGTATTTT
CSASPTGGSADTQYF
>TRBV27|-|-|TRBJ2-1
TGTGCCAGCTCTAGGGGGGGGAGCGGCCGGTACAATGAGCAGTTCTTC
CASSRGGSGRYNEQFF
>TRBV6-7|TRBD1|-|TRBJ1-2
TGTGCCAGCACCGACTCCGGGCAGGGGGGTATTGGCTATGGCTACACCTTC
CASTDSGQGGIGYGYTF
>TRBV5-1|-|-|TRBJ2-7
TGCGCCAGCAGCTGGGGACTTGCCGACGAGCAGTACTTC
CASSWGLADEQYF
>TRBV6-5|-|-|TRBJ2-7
TGTGCCAGCAGTTACTCGGTCGCGGGAACCTACGAGCAGTACTTC
CASSYSVAGTYEQYF
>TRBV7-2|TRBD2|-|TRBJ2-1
TGTGCCAGCAGCCCGGGACTAGGTTTTAGCGAGCAGTTCTTC
CASSPGLGFSEQFF
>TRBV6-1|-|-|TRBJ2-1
TGTGCCAGCAGTGAATCCGCCCTTACGGGCCTATACAATGAGCAGTTCTTC
CASSESALTGLYNEQFF
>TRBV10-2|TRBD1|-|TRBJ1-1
TGCGCCAGCAGGGACAGGGGTCAGCACTTCATGAACACTGAAGCTTTCTTT
CASRDRGQHFMNTEAFF
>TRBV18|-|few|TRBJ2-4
TGTGCCAGCTCACCCCTCGGAGTGGTCCTAGCCAAAAACATTCAGTACTTC
CASSPLGVVLAKNIQYF
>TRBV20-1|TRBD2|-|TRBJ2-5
TGCAGTGCTACCATAAGCGGGGCCAGTCAAGAGACCCAGTACTTC
CSATISGASQETQYF
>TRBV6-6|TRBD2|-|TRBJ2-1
TGTGCCAGCAGTGACAAGCGGGGGGCCAATGAGCAGTTCTTC
CASSDKRGANEQFF
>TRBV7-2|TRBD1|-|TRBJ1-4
TGTGCCAGCAGCGCCAGGGGGCGCGGTGAAAAACTGTTTTTT
CASSARGRGEKLFF
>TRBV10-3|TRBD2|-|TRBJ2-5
TGTGCCATCAGTGAGAGCGGGACTAGCGGGGAAGAGACCCAGTACTTC
CAISESGTSGEETQYF
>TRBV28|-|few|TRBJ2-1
TGTGCCAGCAGTTTTGGAGGAGTGCAGTTCTTC
CASSFGGVQFF
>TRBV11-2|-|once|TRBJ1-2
TGTGCCAGCAGCCCTAGGGGTATCGGGCCCACCCCCGCTAACTATGGCTACACCTTC
CASSPRGIGPTPANYGYTF
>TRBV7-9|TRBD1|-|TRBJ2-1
TGTGCCAGCAGCAACTCCGGGACAGGGGGCAGGAATGAGCAGTTCTTC
CASSNSGTGGRNEQFF